These 12 T cell receptor beta chains originate from one sample sequenced in a study of vaccination effects on CD4 cells after COVID-19. Sequencing was performed with immunoSEQ multiplex PCR; in TCRdb, only in-frame clones are kept and a portion is missing. The repertoire includes tens of thousands of clones, less than 80% of them detected once, and about 4.6% sits in the top ten. Their cognate antigens are unknown. Following a 10-day culture, CD4+ T cells were purified. The vaccine given was either BNT162b2 or mRNA-1273, in two doses. The specimen was CD4+ T cells from PBMCs cultured without peptide, collected after COVID-19 vaccination. These receptors all stem from a human donor who received a COVID-19 vaccine.

This sequence joins TRBV5-4 and TRBJ2-1, with TRBD2 matching over 7 bases. After removal of 0 bases from V and 9 bases from J, the junction contained 12 bases not matched to a gene. The CDR3 is made up of 16 amino acids. CDR1 SGHNT and CDR2 YYREEE come from the germline V gene (reference sequence). This chain's CDR3 is CASSLGSSTSVTEQFF. The CDR3 bases are TGTGCCAGCAGCTTGGGCTCTAGTACTAGCGTCACTGAGCAGTTCTTC.

The rearrangement joins TRBV21-1 to TRBJ1-4; the table's D call, TRBD1, has no DNA check behind it. TRBV21-1 represents a pseudogene. The CDR3 totals 15 residues. DNA for the CDR3: TGTGCCAGCAGCAAACTGGACAGATTCAATGAAAAACTGTTTTTT. It translates to CASSKLDRFNEKLFF.

This clone was observed a handful of times. The chain recombines TRBV2 with TRBJ2-1; the match to TRBD2 covers 9 bases. The V segment lost 4 bases and the J segment 4 bases; nucleotides outside the gene matches: 2. The length of the CDR3 is 14 residues. Germline V gene lookup returns CDR1 SNHLY and CDR2 FYNNEI. The CDR3 is CASSGLADYNEQFF. CDR3 in DNA: TGTGCCAGCAGTGGACTAGCGGATTACAATGAGCAGTTCTTC.

This sequence joins TRBV20-1 and TRBJ2-5; D is unclear. Germline V CDR1 and CDR2: DFQATT, SNEGSKA (reference sequence). CDR3 length: 11 amino acids. V was shortened by 5 bases and J by 5 bases, with 9 bases between the two germline ends. This CDR3 reads CSAPYGETQYF. As DNA, the CDR3 is TGCAGTGCTCCCTACGGGGAGACCCAGTACTTC.

This chain joins TRBV29-1 and TRBJ2-7; TRBD1 might be the D (5 bases). The CDR3 covers 14 residues. Per germline, CDR1 SQVTM and CDR2 ANQGSEA. V was shortened by 3 bases and J by 6 bases, with 18 bases between the two germline ends. CDR3 DNA: TGCAGCGTTGAGGGCAGGGATCTTGTGGGCGAGCAGTACTTC. Translation gives CSVEGRDLVGEQYF.

This chain links TRBV6-6 with TRBJ2-7; 7 bases fit TRBD2. This CDR3 region has 16 residues. Germline lookup yields CDR1 MNHNY and CDR2 SVGAGI (reference sequence). The junction had 12 bases not matched to a gene; V was cut back by 2 bases and J by 5 bases. As DNA, the CDR3 is TGTGCCAGCAGTTACAGTTCCAAGTCTCGGGGGGACGAGCAGTACTTC. Its translation: CASSYSSKSRGDEQYF.

The gene calls are TRBV29-1 and TRBJ2-7, with TRBD2 identical over 14 bases. J was trimmed by 1 base and V by 4 bases; bases with no gene match: 9. Germline values: CDR1 SQVTM, CDR2 ANQGSEA. This CDR3 comprises 17 residues. The DNA for the CDR3 is TGCAGCGTTGCGGGACTAGCGGGAGAACTGCGGTCCTACGAGCAGTACTTC. Translating it yields CSVAGLAGELRSYEQYF.

This chain connects TRBV28 to TRBJ2-1, with D possibly TRBD2 on 5 matching bases. The CDR3 contains 13 residues. Trimming left V 8 bases short and J 8 bases short, with 16 bases between. Germline CDR1 and CDR2: MDHEN and SYDVKM. The CDR3: CASFTPGVHEQFF. Written as DNA, the CDR3 is TGTGCCAGCTTTACCCCCGGGGTACATGAGCAGTTCTTC.

The chain recombines TRBV4-1 with TRBJ1-2, with D possibly matching TRBD1 (5 bases). Trimming pared 0 bases from V and 0 bases from J, leaving 11 bases between. This CDR3 spans 16 amino acids. The germline gives CDR1 MGHRA, CDR2 YSYEKL. CDR3 sequence: CASSQDYWTTNYGYTF. The CDR3 DNA follows: TGCGCCAGCAGCCAAGATTATTGGACAACTAACTATGGCTACACCTTC.

The count of this clone is one. The chain uses TRBV7-8 and TRBJ1-5; D ambiguous. Germline-derived CDR1 and CDR2 are SGHVS and FQNEAQ. The CDR3 loop spans 17 amino acids. V gave up 6 bases and J gave up 1 base, with 19 bases separating them. The CDR3 nucleotides read TGTGCCAGCAGTTCGGCCCATGGCGCCAGAAGCAATCAGCCCCAGCATTTT. The encoded protein is CASSSAHGARSNQPQHF.

The V and J genes are TRBV9 and TRBJ2-7; the match to TRBD2 covers 8 bases. The CDR3 is 17 amino acids. CDR1 SGDLS and CDR2 YYNGEE come from the germline V gene. With 3 bases clipped from V and 6 bases from J, the junction kept 17 bases outside the gene matches. In nucleotides, the CDR3 is TGTGCCAGCAGCGGACCGGGGCCGGGGGGGTTAAATAGCGAGCAGTACTTC. Residues: CASSGPGPGGLNSEQYF.

CDR3 in amino acids: CASSLGPVGPLHF. The CDR3 DNA sequence: TGTGCCAGCAGCTTAGGACCAGTGGGTCCCCTCCACTTT. The chain has TRBV11-2 and TRBJ1-6; D is unresolved. Between the trimmed V and J ends, which lost 1 base and 13 bases, there was a span of 11 bases. The germline gives CDR1 SGHAT, CDR2 FQNNGV. The CDR3 contains 13 residues.